The 8 T cell receptor beta chains reported below all come from one sample, sequenced in a study of control samples from healthy donors and cancer patients. Sequenced by immunoSEQ multiplex PCR; TCRdb stores in-frame clones only, minus some. The repertoire holds more than 100,000 clones, 85% to 90% seen once, with approximately 20% in the top ten. The material sequenced was PBMCs. The receptors shown here come from a man aged 60 to 69 with lung cancer.

V gene TRBV10-1 combines with J gene TRBJ1-5, with no clear D. Germline V gene lookup returns CDR1 WNHNN and CDR2 SYGVQD (reference sequence). The CDR3 is 13 amino acids. V shed 2 bases and J shed 7 bases, with 9 bases lying between them. The CDR3, as DNA: TGCGCCAGCAGTGAGAACAGAGCCCAGCCCCAGCATTTT. Its protein is CASSENRAQPQHF.

DNA of the CDR3: TGCGCCAGCAGCGGGGGACAGGGGGCTTTCTTT. The encoded protein is CASSGGQGAFF. The chain uses TRBV5-1 and TRBJ1-1; 10 nucleotides align to TRBD1. The germline V gene has CDR1 SGHRS and CDR2 YFSETQ. The CDR3 loop spans 11 amino acids. The trim removed 4 bases at V and 11 bases at J, leaving 2 bases unmatched.

The V and J genes are TRBV25-1 and TRBJ1-3; D is ambiguous. Germline values: CDR1 MGHDK, CDR2 SYGVNS. V was cut by 1 base and J by 0 bases, with 7 bases left in between. CDR3 length equals 15 residues. In DNA, the CDR3 is TGTGCCAGCAGTGAATCAATAGACTCTGGAAACACCATATATTTT. As protein: CASSESIDSGNTIYF.

V usage is TRBV4-1 and J usage is TRBJ1-2; 7 bases match TRBD1. Germline V lookup: CDR1 MGHRA, CDR2 YSYEKL. Trimming cost V 4 bases and J 2 bases; bases outside gene matches: 7. The CDR3 loop spans 15 amino acids. CDR3 amino acids: CASSPGQGGNYGYTF. CDR3 in DNA: TGCGCCAGCAGCCCCGGTCAGGGGGGAAACTATGGCTACACCTTC.

This clone has a handful of counts. The rearrangement uses TRBV27 and TRBJ1-3; D unresolved. This CDR3 region has 15 residues. V was pared by 5 bases and J by 0 bases, with 11 bases between. Germline V gene sequence: CDR1 MNHEY, CDR2 SMNVEV (reference sequence). The CDR3 spells CASSAGLASGNTIYF. The DNA of the CDR3 is TGTGCCAGCAGTGCAGGATTGGCCTCTGGAAACACCATATATTTT.

The chain couples TRBV24-1 to TRBJ2-2, with TRBD1 matching 9 bases. The germline V gene encodes CDR1 KGHDR and CDR2 SFDVKD. The CDR3 contains 17 residues. Germline trimming cut 1 base from V and 2 bases from J; bases unmatched to any gene: 4. The CDR3: CATSDLQGAGNTGELFF. The CDR3 nucleotides are TGTGCCACCAGTGATTTACAGGGGGCGGGCAACACCGGGGAGCTGTTTTTT.

This clone appeared many times. This sequence joins TRBV12-5 and TRBJ2-6, with D perhaps matching TRBD1 or TRBD2 (5 bases each). In germline, CDR1 is LGHNT, CDR2 FRNRAP. The CDR3 extends over 19 amino acids. V gave up 0 bases and J gave up 0 bases, with 15 bases separating them. The CDR3 is CASGLVRDGTISGANVLTF. As DNA, the CDR3 is TGTGCTAGTGGTTTGGTGAGGGACGGGACCATCTCTGGGGCCAACGTCCTGACTTTC. Complete variable domain (other parts from reference TRBV12-5 and TRBJ2-6): DARVTQTPRHKVTEMGQEVTMRCQPILGHNTVFWYRQTMMQGLELLAYFRNRAPLDDSGMPKDRFSAEMPDATLATLKIQPSEPRDSAVYFCASGLVRDGTISGANVLTFGAGSRLTVL.

V and J are TRBV9 and TRBJ1-6, with D hard to call. Germline V gene lookup returns CDR1 SGDLS and CDR2 YYNGEE. Trimming pared 4 bases from V and 0 bases from J, leaving 20 bases between. The CDR3 length is 19 residues. The CDR3, as DNA: TGTGCCAGCAGCCCTGATACAGTAAGCAGGCCCTCCTATAATTCACCCCTCCACTTT. Amino acids: CASSPDTVSRPSYNSPLHF.